These 27 T cell receptor beta chains originate from one sample sequenced in a study of spatial heterogeneity in lung cancer. Study-wide findings and caveats: Counts of expanded alpha and beta TCRs within tumors tracked the tumor nonsynonymous mutation count.

For these TCRs, the target antigens are not known. Noted time point: sample taken at primary tumor resection. Using its own MiXCR run on the 5' RACE reads, TCRdb lists one record per CDR3 protein. Among approximately 2,000 distinct CDR3 sequences listed, around a third were seen once. This specimen consisted of lung tumor tissue, obtained at surgery. Source of these receptors: a male donor with early-stage non-small cell lung cancer.

To note about this clonotype: Within a library made for alpha chains, this beta chain is off target, and its count is uninformative. J is TRBJ2-1 and V is TRBV5-1; 10 bases fit TRBD2. CDR1 is SGHRS, CDR2 YFSETQ, per germline. V lost 0 bases to trimming and J lost 3 bases; unmatched junction nucleotides: 9. The CDR3 is made up of 18 amino acids. CDR3 DNA sequence: TGCGCCAGCAGCTTGGCCGGTCTAGCGGGGGCCCGCTACAATGAGCAGTTCTTC. Translation: CASSLAGLAGARYNEQFF.

This clonotype is judged medium-sized (0.01 to 0.1%). With the library built for alpha chains, this beta chain is off target and its frequency is not meaningful. This chain links TRBV5-4 with TRBJ2-3, with 9 nucleotides matching TRBD2. CDR1 is SGHNT and CDR2 is YYREEE in the germline V gene (reference sequence). V dropped 4 bases and J dropped 2; count of bases not matched to a gene: 5. This CDR3 comprises 15 residues. CDR3 loop: CASSETSGNTDTQYF. CDR3 bases: TGTGCCAGCAGCGAGACTAGCGGAAACACAGATACGCAGTATTTT. Drawing the rest from reference TRBV5-4 and TRBJ2-3, the complete variable domain is ETGVTQSPTHLIKTRGQQVTLRCSSQSGHNTVSWYQQALGQGPQFIFQYYREEENGRGNFPPRFSGLQFPNYSSELNVNALELDDSALYLCASSETSGNTDTQYFGPGTRLTVL.

In its sample, this clonotype is medium-sized (0.01 to 0.1%). This beta chain was picked up by a library intended for alpha chains and is off target, so its count carries little meaning. The chain has TRBV28 and TRBJ1-5; TRBD1 matches 7 bases. Germline V gene lookup returns CDR1 MDHEN and CDR2 SYDVKM. CDR3 length equals 14 residues. J lost 5 bases, V lost 2 bases, and 3 bases had no gene match. The CDR3 sequence: CASSLRTGHQPQHF. As DNA, the CDR3 is TGTGCCAGCAGTTTAAGGACAGGACATCAGCCCCAGCATTTT.

By its share, this clonotype is medium-sized. This beta chain is an off-target read within a library intended for alpha chains, so its frequency means little. The chain has TRBV5-5 and TRBJ1-2; 12 nucleotides line up with TRBD1. Trimming removed 4 bases from V and 4 bases from J; junction bases left unmatched: 11. The CDR3 length is 17 residues. CDR1 and CDR2 (germline): SGHKS, YYEKEE (reference sequence). The chain's CDR3 is CASSNRPGQGAGYGYTF. DNA of the CDR3: TGTGCCAGCAGCAACAGACCGGGACAGGGGGCCGGCTATGGCTACACCTTC.

This clonotype is judged medium-sized (0.01 to 0.1%). Within a library made for alpha chains, this beta chain is off target, and its count is uninformative. The V call is TRBV20-1, the J call TRBJ2-2; the D is unclear. Trimming shortened V by 3 bases and J by 3 bases, and 5 bases separated the two germline ends. CDR1 and CDR2 from the germline V gene are DFQATT and SNEGSKA (reference sequence). The CDR3 is made up of 12 amino acids. The CDR3 loop reads CSASGHTGELFF. The CDR3 DNA reads as TGCAGTGCTAGCGGGCACACCGGGGAGCTGTTTTTT.

The table lists this clonotype with a few counts. This beta chain is a stray read from a library made for alpha chains; its abundance is not meaningful. The J gene is TRBJ2-1, the V gene TRBV7-9, with a tentative D call TRBD1 (5 bases). CDR1 is SEHNR and CDR2 is FQNEAQ in the germline V gene (reference sequence). The V end lost 1 base, the J end lost 7 bases, and 11 bases lay between the germline ends. The CDR3 is 14 residues long. CDR3 sequence: CASSLEGLPNEQFF. CDR3 coding DNA: TGTGCCAGCAGCTTAGAGGGGTTACCAAATGAGCAGTTCTTC. Full variable domain (remainder filled in from reference TRBV7-9 and TRBJ2-1): DTGVSQNPRHKITKRGQNVTFRCDPISEHNRLYWYRQTLGQGPEFLTYFQNEAQLEKSRLLSDRFSAERPKGSFSTLEIQRTEQGDSAMYLCASSLEGLPNEQFFGPGTRLTVL.

This clonotype is medium-sized by share. Being off target in a library aimed at alpha chains, this beta chain has a size of little meaning. The chain combines TRBV29-1 with TRBJ1-5, with TRBD1 identical over 9 bases. This CDR3 is built from 12 residues. V lost 6 bases and J lost 7; bases outside the gene matches: 4. Per germline, CDR1 SQVTM and CDR2 ANQGSEA. CDR3 amino acids: CSVVDRGQPQHF. CDR3 sequence (DNA): TGCAGCGTAGTGGACAGGGGACAGCCCCAGCATTTT.

By proportion, this clonotype is large. Because this beta chain is a stray read in a library intended to capture alpha chains, its abundance should not be given much weight. This rearrangement joins TRBV28 to TRBJ2-1; 10 bases map to TRBD2. Per germline, CDR1 MDHEN and CDR2 SYDVKM. CDR3 length: 13 residues. CDR3 residues: CASGRRDWHEQFF. The CDR3 coding sequence is TGTGCTAGCGGGAGGAGGGACTGGCATGAGCAGTTCTTC.

This clonotype has a count of ten or more. This beta chain turned up in a library designed for alpha chains; as an off-target read, its abundance says little. V is TRBV20-1 and J is TRBJ2-2; D gene uncertain. V was pared by 2 bases and J by 5 bases, with 6 bases between. This CDR3 is built from 12 residues. CDR1 and CDR2 (germline): DFQATT, SNEGSKA (reference sequence). CDR3 region: CSARYLTGELFF. The CDR3 nucleotides read TGCAGTGCTAGATATCTTACCGGGGAGCTGTTTTTT.

By sample share, this clonotype is medium-sized (0.01 to 0.1%). This beta chain turned up in a library designed for alpha chains; as an off-target read, its abundance says little. V and J are TRBV5-5 and TRBJ1-3; no firm D call. In germline, CDR1 is SGHKS, CDR2 YYEKEE (reference sequence). The CDR3 runs 14 residues. V gave up 4 bases and J gave up 3 bases, with 11 bases separating them. The CDR3, as DNA: TGTGCCAGCAGCCCTGATGGCAGTGGAAACACCATATATTTT. It specifies CASSPDGSGNTIYF.

By share, this clonotype counts as large. Since the library was made to target alpha chains, this beta chain is a stray read and its abundance is not meaningful. The chain combines TRBV6-1 with TRBJ1-3; tentative D call: TRBD1 (5 bases). The V end lost 2 bases, the J end lost 0 bases, and 14 bases lay between the germline ends. The CDR3 is made up of 17 amino acids. The V gene's germline CDR1 is MNHNS and CDR2 SASEGT. The CDR3 loop is CASSEWGRGVSGNTIYF. The CDR3 DNA sequence: TGTGCCAGCAGTGAATGGGGACGAGGCGTCTCTGGAAACACCATATATTTT.

Notes on this clonotype: This beta chain is an unintended read in a library built for alpha chains; its size means little. The V gene is TRBV25-1, the J gene TRBJ2-3; D not resolved. Germline V CDR1 and CDR2: MGHDK, SYGVNS. The ends were cut back, 1 base at V and 6 bases at J, with 17 bases in the middle. The CDR3 runs to 16 residues. CDR3 sequence: CASSESNSPVGDTQYF. The DNA for the CDR3 is TGTGCCAGCAGTGAATCCAATAGCCCTGTGGGGGATACGCAGTATTTT.

Only a few counts were recorded for this clonotype. This beta chain is off target for a library built for alpha chains, so its abundance means little. The CDR3 loop reads CASSSDKARSYGYTF. The CDR3 coding sequence is TGTGCCAGTAGTAGCGACAAGGCCCGTTCCTATGGCTACACCTTC. This chain links TRBV19 with TRBJ1-2; D uncertain. Trimming shortened V by 4 bases and J by 4 bases, and 16 bases separated the two germline ends. The CDR3 totals 15 residues. The germline V gene has CDR1 LNHDA and CDR2 SQIVND (reference sequence).

As to this clonotype: This beta chain represents an off-target read in a library built for alpha chains; its size is of limited meaning. CDR3 sequence reads: CASSPHRGGLGNEQFF. In DNA, the CDR3 is TGTGCCAGCAGTCCCCACCGGGGGGGACTGGGGAATGAGCAGTTCTTC. The chain carries TRBV6-2 or TRBV6-3 and TRBJ2-1; TRBD2 agrees at 8 bases. This CDR3 is 16 amino acids long. The V segment lost 5 bases and the J segment 7 bases; nucleotides outside the gene matches: 13. Germline CDR1 is MNHEY and CDR2 is SVGEGT.

This clonotype counts as medium-sized. This beta chain appears as a stray read in a library generated for alpha chains; its size is not informative. This rearrangement joins TRBV7-9 to TRBJ2-5; D uncertain. Germline values: CDR1 SEHNR, CDR2 FQNEAQ (reference sequence). V was trimmed by 0 bases and J by 7 bases, leaving 9 bases between them. The CDR3 totals 13 residues. DNA of the CDR3: TGTGCCAGCAGCTTAGCGGTCCCCCCGACCCAGTACTTC. It encodes CASSLAVPPTQYF.

Points on this clonotype: This beta chain came through as a stray read in a library set up for alpha chains, and its size says little. The rearrangement links TRBV28 to TRBJ1-2; unclear D gene. Trimming stripped 3 bases from V and 4 bases from J, with 6 bases between. Germline lookup yields CDR1 MDHEN and CDR2 SYDVKM. The CDR3 consists of 12 residues. CDR3 sequence reads: CASSFAFYGYTF. Here the CDR3 DNA reads TGTGCCAGCAGTTTCGCCTTCTATGGCTACACCTTC.

This clonotype was recorded at least ten times. Because the library targeted alpha chains, this beta chain is an off-target read whose size means little. The chain joins TRBV6-2 or TRBV6-3 to TRBJ2-7; 10 bases line up with TRBD1. Germline values: CDR1 MNHEY, CDR2 SVGEGT. The CDR3 has 15 amino acids. The V gene end was trimmed by 6 bases and the J gene end by 0 bases; junction bases not matched to a gene: 5. The CDR3 is CASRPGTGASYEQYF. CDR3 in DNA: TGTGCCAGCAGGCCCGGGACAGGGGCCTCCTACGAGCAGTACTTC.

This clonotype turned up a few times. This beta chain is off target for a library built for alpha chains, so its abundance means little. J is TRBJ2-1 and V is TRBV6-2 or TRBV6-3; D is perhaps TRBD2 (5 bases). Per the germline V gene, CDR1 is MNHEY and CDR2 is SVGEGT. V lost 2 bases and J lost 4, with 6 bases in between. The CDR3 sequence is 13 residues long. Here the CDR3 reads CASSYIAYNEQFF. CDR3 sequence (DNA): TGTGCCAGCAGTTACATAGCGTACAATGAGCAGTTCTTC.

Concerning this clonotype itself: This beta chain is off target for a library built for alpha chains, so its abundance means little. V and J are TRBV12-3 or TRBV12-4 and TRBJ2-3; possible D gene TRBD1, 7 bases. CDR3 length: 14 residues. V was cut by 8 bases and J by 4 bases, with 16 bases left in between. The CDR3 protein is CASLRRGLPDTQYF. The DNA of the CDR3 is TGTGCCAGCTTGCGGAGGGGGCTTCCAGATACGCAGTATTTT.

With regard to this clonotype: This beta chain appears as a stray read in a library generated for alpha chains; its size is not informative. The gene calls are TRBV7-6 and TRBJ2-2; 7 positions agree with TRBD2. The V gene's germline CDR1 is SGHVS and CDR2 FNYEAQ. The CDR3 has 16 residues. V trimming: 5 bases; J trimming: 1 base; junction bases outside the gene matches: 7. CDR3 region: CASSPRGGGNTGELFF. The CDR3 region has the DNA TGTGCCAGCAGCCCCCGGGGCGGGGGGAACACCGGGGAGCTGTTTTTT.

This clonotype came up a few times. With the library built for alpha chains, this beta chain is off target and its frequency is not meaningful. The chain carries TRBV6-5 and TRBJ1-5, with D perhaps TRBD1 (5 bases). The CDR3 consists of 12 residues. The V end was cut by 6 bases, the J end by 6 bases, with 9 bases between. CDR1 and CDR2 from the germline V gene are MNHEY and SVGAGI. DNA of the CDR3: TGTGCCAGCAGGCAGGGTTCTCAGCCCCAGCATTTT. Translation gives CASRQGSQPQHF.

This clonotype was found a few times. This beta chain turned up in a library designed for alpha chains; as an off-target read, its abundance says little. This chain links TRBV5-4 with TRBJ2-7, with TRBD1 as a possible D gene (5 bases). V shed 4 bases and J shed 3 bases, with 8 bases lying between them. Germline CDR1 SGHNT, CDR2 YYREEE (reference sequence). The CDR3 is 12 amino acids. CDR3 nucleotides: TGTGCCAGCAGCCAGGACAACTACGAGCAGTACTTC. Translating it yields CASSQDNYEQYF.

This clonotype was detected once. This beta chain is an off-target read within a library intended for alpha chains, so its frequency means little. J is TRBJ1-2 and V is TRBV5-1; 7 nucleotides align to TRBD1. Germline trimming cut 5 bases from V and 6 bases from J; bases unmatched to any gene: 13. Looked up from germline, CDR1 is SGHRS and CDR2 is YFSETQ. CDR3 length: 15 amino acids. The CDR3: CASRGSQGGLDGYTF. The DNA of the CDR3 is TGCGCCAGCAGGGGTTCCCAGGGGGGGCTCGATGGCTACACCTTC.

This clonotype is medium-sized. Germline and junction disagree at one end, which may indicate a read error. The library was designed around alpha chains, so this beta chain is a stray read whose abundance carries little weight. This chain connects TRBV12-3 or TRBV12-4 to TRBJ2-4, with 7 bases matching TRBD2. This CDR3 region has 12 residues. CDR3 DNA: TGTGCCAGCAGTTCCGGGGGAGGGATCCCCAACTTC. Its translation: CASSSGGGIPNF.

In its sample, this clonotype ranks as medium-sized. Being off target in a library aimed at alpha chains, this beta chain has a size of little meaning. The rearrangement links TRBV2 to TRBJ1-2; D not resolved. This CDR3 is 13 amino acids long. The V gene lost 3 bases and the J gene lost 4 bases, with 9 bases spanning the gap. CDR1 and CDR2 (germline): SNHLY, FYNNEI. The CDR3 nucleotides read TGTGCCAGCAGTGAGGGCAGGAGCTATGGCTACACCTTC. This sequence encodes CASSEGRSYGYTF. Filled out from reference TRBV2 and TRBJ1-2, the complete variable domain reads EPEVTQTPSHQVTQMGQEVILRCVPISNHLYFYWYRQILGQKVEFLVSFYNNEISEKSEIFDDQFSVERPDGSNFTLKIRSTKLEDSAMYFCASSEGRSYGYTFGSGTRLTVV.

About this clonotype itself: Being off target in a library aimed at alpha chains, this beta chain has a size of little meaning. The J gene is TRBJ1-1, the V gene TRBV29-1; D is undetermined. CDR1 SQVTM and CDR2 ANQGSEA come from the germline V gene. CDR3 length equals 13 residues. V dropped 4 bases and J dropped 0 bases, with 9 bases sitting between them. CDR3 loop: CSVGGRLNTEAFF. The CDR3 DNA reads as TGCAGCGTTGGAGGCAGACTGAACACTGAAGCTTTCTTT.

By share of the sample, this clonotype is medium-sized. With the library built for alpha chains, this beta chain is off target and its frequency is not meaningful. The J gene is TRBJ2-1, the V gene TRBV5-1; 7 positions match TRBD2. The CDR3 is 15 amino acids. V lost 7 bases and J lost 3; bases outside the gene matches: 10. Germline lookup yields CDR1 SGHRS and CDR2 YFSETQ. CDR3 protein: CASGVSGTYYNEQFF. In DNA form, the CDR3 reads TGCGCCAGCGGAGTGAGCGGGACTTACTACAATGAGCAGTTCTTC.